Following are 8 T cell receptor beta chains from one sample sequenced in a study of T cells after somatic rescue of genetic block. Data came from immunoSEQ multiplex PCR; TCRdb stores just in-frame clones and leaves some out. The sample carries around 67,000 clones, about 90% recorded once. Source material: peripheral blood mononuclear cells (PBMCs). The receptors come from a man aged 40-49 years.

The CDR3 DNA is TGTGCCAGCAACTCCGGGACGGGAGTTCAGCCCCAGCATTTT. Amino acids: CASNSGTGVQPQHF. This chain uses TRBV28 with TRBJ1-5; D perhaps matches TRBD1 (5 bases). CDR1 and CDR2 (germline): MDHEN, SYDVKM. Deletions cut 7 bases from V and 6 bases from J, with 16 bases between. CDR3 length: 14 residues.

V and J are TRBV11-2 and TRBJ2-5; possible D gene TRBD2, 6 bases. Trimming removed 1 base at V and 5 bases at J, with 20 bases between. The CDR3 runs 17 residues. Germline loops: CDR1 SGHAT, CDR2 FQNNGV. CDR3 sequence reads: CASSLVSGRREWETQYF. DNA for the CDR3: TGTGCCAGCAGCTTAGTATCGGGCAGGAGGGAATGGGAGACCCAGTACTTC.

V gene TRBV27 combines with J gene TRBJ2-3, with TRBD1 as a possible D gene (6 bases). The CDR3 is 14 amino acids. V was trimmed by 0 bases and J by 4 bases, leaving 8 bases between them. The germline V gene has CDR1 MNHEY and CDR2 SMNVEV (reference sequence). The CDR3 protein is CASSLSTGPDTQYF. The CDR3 bases are TGTGCCAGCAGTTTATCTACAGGGCCAGATACGCAGTATTTT.

The chain is built from TRBV9 and TRBJ1-5; 9 bases map to TRBD1. The germline V gene encodes CDR1 SGDLS and CDR2 YYNGEE. The CDR3 sequence is 14 residues long. The V segment lost 3 bases and the J segment 6 bases; nucleotides outside the gene matches: 4. The CDR3 sequence is CASSAGQGSQPQHF. CDR3 nucleotides: TGTGCCAGCAGCGCGGGACAGGGTTCTCAGCCCCAGCATTTT.

This clone was found once. This rearrangement joins TRBV18 to TRBJ2-5; 7 nucleotides align to TRBD1. The V gene end was trimmed by 1 base and the J gene end by 11 bases; junction bases not matched to a gene: 10. Looked up from germline, CDR1 is KGHSH and CDR2 is LQKENI. CDR3 length: 14 amino acids. This CDR3 reads CASSPQTGSQEQYF. The CDR3 region has the DNA TGTGCCAGCTCACCACAGACAGGGAGCCAGGAGCAGTACTTC.

The genes are TRBV27 and TRBJ2-1, with D uncertain. In germline, CDR1 is MNHEY, CDR2 SMNVEV (reference sequence). The CDR3 contains 13 residues. V was trimmed by 1 base and J by 5 bases, leaving 6 bases between them. The CDR3 loop is CASSLLLNNEQFF. The DNA of the CDR3 is TGTGCCAGCAGTTTATTACTCAACAATGAGCAGTTCTTC.

V gene TRBV5-6 combines with J gene TRBJ1-1, with 12 bases aligning to TRBD1. Germline V gives CDR1 SGHDT, CDR2 YYEEEE. With V trimmed by 4 bases and J by 0 bases, 4 bases remained unmatched. CDR3 length equals 16 residues. The DNA for the CDR3 is TGTGCCAGCAGCAGGGACAGGGGGCGAATGAACACTGAAGCTTTCTTT. It translates to CASSRDRGRMNTEAFF.

The V gene is TRBV5-4, the J gene TRBJ1-1; D remains unclear. V was pared by 0 bases and J by 2 bases, with 2 bases between. Per germline, CDR1 SGHNT and CDR2 YYREEE (reference sequence). This CDR3 region has 12 residues. In DNA, the CDR3 is TGTGCCAGCAGCTTGGCCAACACTGAAGCTTTCTTT. Amino acids: CASSLANTEAFF.